The entry that follows covers one TCR beta chain sequence. The CDR3 totals 15 residues. Deletions cut 5 bases from V and 6 bases from J, with 18 bases between. Germline V gene sequence: CDR1 MGHRA, CDR2 YSYEKL. This record belongs to a study of shared clonotypes between healthy human individuals. Sequenced by immunoSEQ multiplex PCR; TCRdb stores in-frame clones only, minus some. The profile shows approximately 240,000 clones, 65% of them singletons. The receptor's source is a man aged 25-40 years in good health. The chain employs TRBV4-1 and TRBJ2-3; D remains ambiguous. The sample comprised memory CD4+ T cells sorted from blood. The subset is: CD45RA-negative fraction. The CDR3 region has the DNA TGCGCCAGCAGCTACACAGCGCCGACCGCGGATACGCAGTATTTT. It encodes CASSYTAPTADTQYF.